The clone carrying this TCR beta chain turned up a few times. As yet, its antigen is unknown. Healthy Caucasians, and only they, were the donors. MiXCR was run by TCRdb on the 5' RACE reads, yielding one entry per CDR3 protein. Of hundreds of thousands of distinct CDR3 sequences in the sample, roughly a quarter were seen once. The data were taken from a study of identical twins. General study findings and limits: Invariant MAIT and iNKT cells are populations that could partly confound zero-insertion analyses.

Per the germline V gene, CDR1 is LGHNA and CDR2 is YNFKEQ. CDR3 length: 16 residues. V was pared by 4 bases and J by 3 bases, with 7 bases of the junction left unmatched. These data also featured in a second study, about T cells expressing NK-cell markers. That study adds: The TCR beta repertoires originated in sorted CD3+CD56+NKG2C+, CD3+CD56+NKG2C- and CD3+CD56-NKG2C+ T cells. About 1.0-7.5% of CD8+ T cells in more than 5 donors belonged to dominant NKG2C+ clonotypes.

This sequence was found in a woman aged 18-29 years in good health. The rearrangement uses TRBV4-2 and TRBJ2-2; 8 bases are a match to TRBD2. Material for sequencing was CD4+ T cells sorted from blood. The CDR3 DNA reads TGTGCCAGCAGCCCCTCAGCGGGGGCCTACACCGGGGAGCTGTTTTTT. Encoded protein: CASSPSAGAYTGELFF.